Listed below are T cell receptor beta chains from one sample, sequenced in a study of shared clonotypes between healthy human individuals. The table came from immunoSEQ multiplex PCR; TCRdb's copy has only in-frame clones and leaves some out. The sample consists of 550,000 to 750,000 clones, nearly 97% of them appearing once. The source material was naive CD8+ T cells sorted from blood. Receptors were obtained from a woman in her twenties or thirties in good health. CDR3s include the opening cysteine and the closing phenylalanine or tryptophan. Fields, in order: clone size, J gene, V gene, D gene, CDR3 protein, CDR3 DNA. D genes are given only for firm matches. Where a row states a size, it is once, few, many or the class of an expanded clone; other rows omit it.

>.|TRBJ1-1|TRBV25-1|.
CASSATLGGTEAFF
TGTGCCAGCAGTGCTACCCTCGGGGGCACTGAAGCTTTCTTT
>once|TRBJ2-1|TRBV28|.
CASSPYLSSYNEQFF
TGTGCCAGCAGTCCCTACTTAAGCTCCTACAATGAGCAGTTCTTC
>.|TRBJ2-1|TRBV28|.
CATHGASESSYNEQFF
TGTGCCACCCATGGGGCTAGCGAAAGCTCCTACAATGAGCAGTTCTTC
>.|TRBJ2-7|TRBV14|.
CASSQGGGFEQYF
TGTGCCAGCAGCCAAGGCGGCGGGTTCGAGCAGTACTTC
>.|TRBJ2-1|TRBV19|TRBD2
CASTWTSGRENEQFF
TGTGCCAGTACTTGGACTAGCGGGAGAGAGAATGAGCAGTTCTTC
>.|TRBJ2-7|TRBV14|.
CASSLASSSVGFSGQYF
TGTGCCAGCAGCCTCGCATCTAGTTCAGTGGGATTTTCAGGGCAGTACTTC
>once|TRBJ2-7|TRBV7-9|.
CASTLGGTLAYEQYF
TGTGCCAGCACCCTTGGCGGGACGCTAGCCTACGAGCAGTACTTC
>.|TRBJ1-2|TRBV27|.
CASSFQGNYGYTF
TGTGCCAGCAGTTTCCAGGGGAACTATGGCTACACCTTC
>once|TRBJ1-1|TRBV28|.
CASSLYQNTEAFF
TGTGCCAGCAGTTTATATCAGAACACTGAAGCTTTCTTT
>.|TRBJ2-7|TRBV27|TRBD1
CATSRVGTGTYEQYF
TGTGCCACCTCGAGGGTTGGGACAGGGACCTACGAGCAGTACTTC
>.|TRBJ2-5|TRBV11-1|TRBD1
CASSRGQDQETQYF
TGTGCCAGCAGCCGCGGACAGGACCAAGAGACCCAGTACTTC
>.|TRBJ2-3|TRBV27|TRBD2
CASSPGTSGGTDTQYF
TGTGCCAGCAGTCCGGGGACTAGCGGGGGCACAGATACGCAGTATTTT
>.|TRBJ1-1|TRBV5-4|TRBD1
CASSEQGITEAFF
TGTGCCAGCAGCGAACAGGGGATCACTGAAGCTTTCTTT
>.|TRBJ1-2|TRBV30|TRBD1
CAWSGTTGAIFSGYTF
TGTGCCTGGAGTGGAACTACAGGGGCTATATTTTCGGGTTACACCTTC
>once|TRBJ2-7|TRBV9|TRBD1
CASSATRDSPYEQYF
TGTGCCAGCAGCGCGACCCGGGACAGCCCCTACGAGCAGTACTTC
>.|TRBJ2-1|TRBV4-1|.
CASSQDEVGDLYNEQFF
TGCGCCAGCAGCCAAGACGAGGTTGGGGATCTTTACAATGAGCAGTTCTTC
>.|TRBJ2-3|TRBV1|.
CTSSQSVLRETTDTQYF
TGCACCAGCAGCCAATCTGTTTTAAGGGAGACCACAGATACGCAGTATTTT
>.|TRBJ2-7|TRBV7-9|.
CASSFTGHSYEQYF
TGTGCCAGCAGCTTCACAGGTCACTCCTACGAGCAGTACTTC
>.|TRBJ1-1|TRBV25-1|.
CASSAGGQQNTEAFF
TGTGCCAGCAGTGCTGGGGGTCAGCAGAACACTGAAGCTTTCTTT
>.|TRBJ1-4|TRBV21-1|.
CASSKAQRQGNEKLFF
TGTGCCAGCAGCAAAGCGCAAAGACAGGGTAATGAAAAACTGTTTTTT
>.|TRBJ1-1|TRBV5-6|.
CASSLGQLMNTEAFF
TGTGCCAGCAGCTTGGGGCAGCTCATGAACACTGAAGCTTTCTTT
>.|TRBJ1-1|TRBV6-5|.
CASSYGYTNTEAFF
TGTGCCAGCAGTTACGGCTATACGAACACTGAAGCTTTCTTT